Listed below are T cell receptor beta chains from one sample, sequenced in a study of T cells after yellow fever vaccination. TCRdb itself ran the 5' RACE reads through MiXCR, one entry per CDR3 protein. The sample comprises 300,000 to 350,000 distinct CDR3 sequences, around 4.5% of which are singletons, and less than 20% rests with the top ten. The sample consisted of PBMCs, taken 15 days after the yellow fever booster vaccination. Receptors originate from a man between 18 and 35 years old who received the YFV17D yellow fever vaccine. The CDR3 runs from the conserved cysteine through the conserved F or W. The D gene is left open where the match is weak. Rows give clone size only sometimes, using once, few, many, or a class for an expanded clone.

TRBJ1-1,many,NA,TRBV29-1,CSGYRVRTEAFF,TGCAGCGGCTACAGGGTTAGGACTGAAGCTTTCTTT
TRBJ1-1,few,TRBD1,TRBV12-3/TRBV12-4,CASSRQGLGTEAFF,TGTGCCAGCAGTAGACAGGGTCTTGGCACTGAAGCTTTCTTT
TRBJ2-5,NA,NA,TRBV5-1,CASSPRTVQETQYF,TGCGCCAGCAGCCCACGGACAGTTCAAGAGACCCAGTACTTC
TRBJ2-3,NA,NA,TRBV3-1,CASSEQSTGPISTDTQYF,TGTGCCAGCAGCGAACAGAGTACAGGACCGATTTCCACAGATACGCAGTATTTT
TRBJ2-7,many,NA,TRBV29-1,CSVVPSASYEQYF,TGCAGCGTTGTCCCCTCCGCGTCTTACGAGCAGTACTTC
TRBJ1-4,many,NA,TRBV6-6,CASSRGGGEKLFF,TGTGCCAGCAGTCGAGGTGGGGGGGAAAAACTGTTTTTT
TRBJ2-6,once,NA,TRBV19,CASSIWEAGANVLTF,TGTGCCAGTAGTATATGGGAAGCTGGGGCCAACGTCCTGACTTTC
TRBJ2-2,many,TRBD2,TRBV6-6,CASSQSGLAAGELFF,TGTGCCAGCAGTCAATCGGGACTAGCGGCCGGGGAGCTGTTTTTT
TRBJ1-3,few,TRBD1,TRBV20-1,CSAKNGQASSGNTIYF,TGCAGTGCCAAAAATGGACAGGCAAGCTCTGGAAACACCATATATTTT
TRBJ2-7,NA,NA,TRBV11-2,CASSFGTGPYEQYF,TGTGCCAGCAGCTTCGGGACGGGACCCTACGAGCAGTACTTC
TRBJ1-2,NA,TRBD1,TRBV11-2,CASSPPEKTGEAVGYTF,TGTGCCAGCAGCCCGCCCGAAAAGACAGGGGAGGCGGTCGGCTACACCTTC
TRBJ1-2,many,NA,TRBV29-1,CSVPEDRRYGYTF,TGCAGCGTCCCTGAAGACAGGCGCTATGGCTACACCTTC
TRBJ2-5,many,NA,TRBV12-3/TRBV12-4,CASSFGQETQYF,TGTGCCAGCAGTTTTGGGCAAGAGACCCAGTACTTC
TRBJ2-2,NA,NA,TRBV5-1,CASSLAVGTGEMFF,TGCGCCAGCAGCTTGGCCGTCGGTACCGGGGAGATGTTTTTT
TRBJ2-1,few,NA,TRBV4-3,CASTSSRGSSYNEQFF,TGCGCCAGCACCTCAAGCCGGGGAAGCTCCTACAATGAGCAGTTCTTC
TRBJ2-5,many,NA,TRBV4-2,CASSQDRAETQYF,TGTGCCAGCAGCCAAGATCGGGCAGAGACCCAGTACTTC
TRBJ1-2,many,TRBD1,TRBV7-2,CASSYRDRGRRGGYTF,TGTGCCAGCAGCTACCGGGACAGGGGGCGCCGAGGCGGCTACACCTTC
TRBJ1-1,few,TRBD1,TRBV5-1,CASSTGTEPPNTEAFF,TGCGCCAGCAGCACCGGGACAGAGCCCCCGAACACTGAAGCTTTCTTT
TRBJ1-6,many,TRBD1,TRBV7-2,CASSLEGRGNSPLHF,TGTGCCAGCAGCTTAGAGGGCAGGGGGAATTCACCCCTCCACTTT
TRBJ2-5,many,NA,TRBV5-1,CASKNAGETQYF,TGCGCCAGCAAAAATGCGGGGGAGACCCAGTACTTC
TRBJ2-5,many,NA,TRBV6-6,CASSYTWASGTQYF,TGTGCCAGCAGTTACACGTGGGCGTCTGGGACCCAGTACTTC
TRBJ2-7,many,NA,TRBV20-1,CSASTGSYEQYF,TGCAGTGCTAGCACGGGGTCCTACGAGCAGTACTTC
TRBJ2-3,NA,TRBD1,TRBV7-6,CASSGRGTGGSADTQYF,TGTGCCAGCAGCGGCAGAGGGACAGGGGGGTCGGCAGATACGCAGTATTTT
TRBJ2-1,few,TRBD2,TRBV18,CASSPRRGIYNEQFF,TGTGCCAGCTCACCGAGGCGGGGGATCTACAATGAGCAGTTCTTC
TRBJ1-5,many,NA,TRBV6-2/TRBV6-3,CASGYTAYQPQHF,TGTGCCAGCGGTTACACGGCGTATCAGCCCCAGCATTTT
TRBJ1-6,NA,NA,TRBV20-1,CSARAGKGYNSPLHF,TGCAGTGCTAGAGCAGGGAAAGGGTATAATTCACCCCTCCACTTT
TRBJ1-1,many,TRBD1,TRBV7-2,CASSSQSGTGLFRAFF,TGTGCCAGCAGCTCACAGTCCGGGACAGGACTTTTTAGGGCTTTCTTT
TRBJ2-7,many,TRBD2,TRBV2,CASGTSDYEQYF,TGTGCCAGCGGGACTAGCGACTACGAGCAGTACTTC
TRBJ1-1,NA,NA,TRBV3-1,CASSHSGEAFF,TGTGCCAGCAGCCATTCGGGGGAAGCTTTCTTT
TRBJ1-2,many,TRBD1,TRBV20-1,CSAMGDRGPGGYTF,TGCAGTGCTATGGGGGACAGGGGGCCAGGTGGCTACACCTTC
TRBJ2-5,few,NA,TRBV6-2/TRBV6-3,CASTPRGLGTQYF,TGTGCCAGCACCCCACGGGGGCTGGGGACCCAGTACTTC
TRBJ2-3,NA,TRBD2,TRBV12-3/TRBV12-4,CASSSHLAGYKDTQYF,TGTGCCAGCAGTTCCCACCTAGCGGGGTACAAGGATACGCAGTATTTT
TRBJ2-6,NA,TRBD1,TRBV30,CAWSLLGQGVRLSGANVLTF,TGTGCCTGGAGCTTACTGGGACAGGGGGTCCGCTTGTCTGGGGCCAACGTCCTGACTTTC
TRBJ1-5,many,NA,TRBV28,CASRPTASNQPQHF,TGTGCCAGCAGACCAACGGCTAGCAATCAGCCCCAGCATTTT
TRBJ1-1,NA,NA,TRBV6-5,CASSYSQMNTEAFF,TGTGCCAGCAGTTACTCCCAGATGAACACTGAAGCTTTCTTT
TRBJ2-7,NA,NA,TRBV19,CASTGSRGYEQYF,TGTGCCAGTACAGGCAGTCGAGGCTACGAGCAGTACTTC
TRBJ2-5,many,TRBD2,TRBV7-2,CASSFFAGGPETQYF,TGTGCCAGCAGCTTCTTTGCGGGGGGTCCCGAGACCCAGTACTTC
TRBJ1-2,NA,TRBD1,TRBV5-6,CASSAPGQGFYGYTF,TGTGCCAGCAGCGCGCCCGGACAGGGGTTCTATGGCTACACCTTC
TRBJ1-2,NA,NA,TRBV7-2,CASSSRSYGYTF,TGTGCCAGCAGCTCCAGGAGCTATGGCTACACCTTC
TRBJ1-2,few,TRBD1,TRBV7-2,CASSHGQGNYGYTF,TGTGCCAGCAGCCACGGACAGGGGAACTATGGCTACACCTTC
TRBJ2-3,few,NA,TRBV9,CASSVEGRLSDTQYF,TGTGCCAGCAGCGTAGAGGGCAGGCTTTCAGATACGCAGTATTTT
TRBJ1-5,many,NA,TRBV28,CASSLLGILPRQPQHF,TGTGCCAGCAGTTTACTGGGGATACTACCGCGTCAGCCCCAGCATTTT
TRBJ2-1,many,NA,TRBV6-5,CASSYGTSRWNEQFF,TGTGCCAGCAGTTACGGGACGAGTAGGTGGAATGAGCAGTTCTTC
TRBJ2-1,many,NA,TRBV7-3,CASSFGGFEQFF,TGTGCCAGCAGCTTTGGGGGGTTTGAGCAGTTCTTC